This TCR beta chain was captured in a study of blood T cell repertoires in COVID-19. Profiling relied on immunoSEQ multiplex PCR, and the TCRdb table lists in-frame clones only, not all of them. The sample includes 400,000 to 500,000 clones, over 75% of them seen just once. The CDR3 has 13 amino acids. Deletions cut 5 bases from V and 6 bases from J, with 13 bases between. The germline V gene has CDR1 MNHNY and CDR2 SVGAGI (reference sequence). Input material: PBMCs or T cells enriched from blood (not recorded which). The TCR originated in a woman between 18 and 30 years old who had been exposed to COVID-19. The genes are TRBV6-6 and TRBJ1-2; weak D call: TRBD1 (6 bases). CDR3 amino acids: CASSTTGLDGYTF. In DNA, the CDR3 is TGTGCCAGCAGTACCACAGGGTTGGATGGCTACACCTTC.